Reported below is one T cell receptor (beta chain). Its specificity is unknown. Libraries were prepared by immunoSEQ multiplex PCR; TCRdb keeps only in-frame clonotypes and omits some of them. The table includes tens of thousands of clones, roughly 93% detected once. The data were taken from a study of graft-versus-host responses after intestinal transplantation. The wider study: Recipients had multivisceral, liver-intestinal, or isolated intestinal transplants. Anti-thymocyte globulin was used for induction in all recipients, who then took tacrolimus and steroids for approximately 3 years.

Regarding the study as a whole: Early post-transplant HvG declines showed an association with peak circulating GvH clone levels. Recipient bone marrow held GvH clones, some seen earlier in ileum or blood.

The CDR3 is 15 amino acids. Unmatched junction bases numbered 7, after V lost 6 bases and J lost 4 bases. CDR1 MNHEY and CDR2 SVGAGI come from the germline V gene. The TCR was taken from a human donor who received an intestinal transplant. Sample: unstimulated CD8+ T cells sorted from spleen or lymph node cells, taken before intestinal transplant. The V gene is TRBV6-5, the J gene TRBJ2-2; TRBD1 matches at 8 bases. The CDR3 bases are TGTGCCAGCAGGTCGGGACAGGACGGCACCGGGGAGCTGTTTTTT. This translates into CASRSGQDGTGELFF.